These 10 T cell receptor beta chains were all obtained from the same sample, sequenced in a study of neurological immune-mediated disorders. TCRdb recomputed calls from the 5' RACE reads with MiXCR, one row per CDR3 protein. This sample has 14,000 or so distinct CDR3 sequences, with roughly 13% found just once. The sequenced material came from CD8+ T cells from blood. These receptors came from a female donor with HTLV-1-associated myelopathy (HAM/TSP).

The genes are TRBV11-2 and TRBJ2-7, with 8 bases identical to TRBD2. V lost 2 bases and J lost 7; bases outside the gene matches: 10. Looked up from germline, CDR1 is SGHAT and CDR2 is FQNNGV. The CDR3 has 15 amino acids. CDR3 DNA sequence: TGTGCCAGCAGCTTACCTTCTAGTGCGGGGGGTGAGCAGTACTTC. Protein sequence: CASSLPSSAGGEQYF.

At least ten counts were recorded for this clonotype. The chain couples TRBV3-1 to TRBJ2-1; no clear D gene. CDR1 is LGHDT, CDR2 YNNKEL, per germline (reference sequence). The length of the CDR3 is 12 residues. Trimming removed 2 bases at V and 7 bases at J, with 6 bases between. The CDR3 region is CASSQLRNEQFF. CDR3 in DNA: TGTGCCAGCAGCCAATTGCGAAATGAGCAGTTCTTC.

This clonotype was observed many times. This chain uses TRBV6-5 with TRBJ2-4; unclear D gene. The CDR3 consists of 16 residues. Trimming stripped 6 bases from V and 2 bases from J, with 17 bases between. Germline V CDR1 and CDR2: MNHEY, SVGAGI. CDR3 DNA: TGTGCCAGCAGCTACACTGGGGAAGGGTCCAAAAACATTCAGTACTTC. Its translation is CASSYTGEGSKNIQYF.

This clonotype has a count of ten or more. This chain connects TRBV3-1 to TRBJ1-5; D possibly corresponds to TRBD1 (5 bases). Trimming cost V 0 bases and J 7 bases, with 13 bases left between them. The CDR3 is made up of 15 amino acids. CDR1 and CDR2 (germline): LGHDT, YNNKEL (reference sequence). This chain's CDR3 is CASSQDLGVKQPQHF. DNA for the CDR3: TGTGCCAGCAGCCAAGACCTGGGGGTGAAACAGCCCCAGCATTTT.

This clonotype occurred many times. This sequence joins TRBV7-2 and TRBJ2-3, with TRBD2 matching 11 bases. This CDR3 contains 19 residues. Per the germline V gene, CDR1 is SGHTA and CDR2 is FQGNSA. The J segment lost 6 bases and the V segment lost 1 base, leaving 15 bases of the junction unmatched. The CDR3 DNA sequence: TGTGCCAGCAGCTTAGTTGGGTCTAGCGGGGGGTCCCTCCTGGATACGCAGTATTTT. Encoded protein: CASSLVGSSGGSLLDTQYF.

At least ten counts were recorded for this clonotype. The CDR3: CATSTERTGESTDTQYF. The CDR3 DNA follows: TGTGCCACCAGCACCGAAAGGACAGGGGAGAGCACAGATACGCAGTATTTT. This sequence joins TRBV15 and TRBJ2-3; 9 bases agree with TRBD1. V was pared by 4 bases and J by 0 bases, with 8 bases of the junction left unmatched. The CDR3 has 17 amino acids. Per the germline V gene, CDR1 is LNHNV and CDR2 is YYDKDF (reference sequence).

This clonotype was detected many times. The chain is built from TRBV29-1 and TRBJ2-2, with 8 bases aligning to TRBD2. The V gene's germline CDR1 is SQVTM and CDR2 ANQGSEA. The V gene end was trimmed by 4 bases and the J gene end by 5 bases; junction bases not matched to a gene: 3. The CDR3 contains 13 residues. This CDR3 reads CSVVAGGTGELFF. CDR3 DNA sequence: TGCAGCGTTGTGGCGGGGGGAACCGGGGAGCTGTTTTTT.

This clonotype was picked up many times. The chain uses TRBV20-1 and TRBJ2-7; the match to TRBD1 covers 7 bases. CDR1 is DFQATT, CDR2 SNEGSKA, per germline (reference sequence). The V segment lost 6 bases and the J segment 2 bases; nucleotides outside the gene matches: 4. This CDR3 comprises 12 residues. CDR3 bases: TGCAGTGCCGGGGACAGTCCCTACGAGCAGTACTTC. Residues: CSAGDSPYEQYF.

This clonotype was recorded many times. This chain links TRBV12-3 or TRBV12-4 with TRBJ2-1, with TRBD2 matching 7 bases. This CDR3 comprises 16 residues. J gave up 3 bases and V 3 bases, and 8 bases lay outside the gene matches. The CDR3 here is CASSFTREEDYNEQFF. Written as DNA, the CDR3 is TGTGCCAGCAGTTTTACCCGGGAGGAGGACTACAATGAGCAGTTCTTC.

This clonotype was recorded many times. V gene TRBV12-5 combines with J gene TRBJ2-3; no clear D gene. V was clipped by 4 bases and J by 2 bases, with 10 bases between them. The CDR3 is 14 residues long. CDR1 is LGHNT, CDR2 FRNRAP, per germline. The CDR3 DNA reads TGTGCTAGTGGTTCCCGAGACACCACAGATACGCAGTATTTT. It yields the protein CASGSRDTTDTQYF.